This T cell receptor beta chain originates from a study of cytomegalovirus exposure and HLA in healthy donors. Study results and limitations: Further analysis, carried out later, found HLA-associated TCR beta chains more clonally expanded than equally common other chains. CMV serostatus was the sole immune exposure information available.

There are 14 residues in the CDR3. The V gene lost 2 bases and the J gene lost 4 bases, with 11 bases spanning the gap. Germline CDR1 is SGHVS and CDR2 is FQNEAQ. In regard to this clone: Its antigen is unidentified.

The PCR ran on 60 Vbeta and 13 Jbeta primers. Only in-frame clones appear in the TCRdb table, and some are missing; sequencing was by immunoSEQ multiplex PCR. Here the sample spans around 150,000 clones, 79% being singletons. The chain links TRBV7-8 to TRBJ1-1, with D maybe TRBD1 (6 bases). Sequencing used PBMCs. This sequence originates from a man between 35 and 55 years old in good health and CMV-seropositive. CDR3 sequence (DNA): TGTGCCAGCAGCTTAAACCAGGGGATCACTGAAGCTTTCTTT. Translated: CASSLNQGITEAFF.